The 11 T cell receptor beta chains listed next were all sequenced from one sample in a study of T cell responses to AZD1222 COVID-19 vaccine. Generated by immunoSEQ multiplex PCR, the TCRdb table keeps only in-frame clones and is missing some. This sample has some 96,000 clones, with 88% found just once. The sample here was peripheral blood, taken on day 0 of AZD1222 vaccination. These receptors were taken from an adult in good health.

The chain uses TRBV7-2 and TRBJ2-6, with 7 bases lining up with TRBD1. The J segment lost 0 bases and the V segment lost 6 bases, leaving 11 bases of the junction unmatched. The CDR3 totals 18 residues. CDR1 is SGHTA and CDR2 is FQGNSA in the germline V gene. The CDR3 DNA is TGTGCCAGCAGTTTTGACAGGGCAGGACACTCTGGGGCCAACGTCCTGACTTTC. It codes for CASSFDRAGHSGANVLTF.

The J gene is TRBJ2-1, the V gene TRBV7-7; the D gene could be TRBD1 or TRBD2 (5 bases each). The CDR3 runs to 13 residues. Germline V CDR1 and CDR2: SSHAT, FNYEAQ (reference sequence). Trimming shortened V by 1 base and J by 6 bases, and 7 bases separated the two germline ends. In DNA, the CDR3 is TGTGCCAGCAGCTTAGGGGGGACCAATGAGCAGTTCTTC. The encoded protein is CASSLGGTNEQFF.

This clone was recorded only once. This chain links TRBV6-5 with TRBJ1-3; D unclear. CDR1 MNHEY and CDR2 SVGAGI come from the germline V gene. V gave up 4 bases and J gave up 4 bases, with 14 bases separating them. The CDR3 has 15 residues. CDR3: CASSSLGGSGNTIYF. The CDR3 DNA is TGTGCCAGCAGTTCCCTAGGAGGGTCAGGAAACACCATATATTTT.

The CDR3 bases are TGTGCCAGCAGCATATGGACTAGCGGGAGGTCCTACAATGAGCAGTTCTTC. Translating it yields CASSIWTSGRSYNEQFF. The chain uses TRBV11-2 and TRBJ2-1, with 14 nucleotides matching TRBD2. With V trimmed by 5 bases and J by 1 base, 4 bases remained unmatched. Per germline, CDR1 SGHAT and CDR2 FQNNGV. This CDR3 region has 17 residues.

The rearrangement links TRBV18 to TRBJ1-4; D uncertain. The CDR3 contains 15 residues. Deletions cut 6 bases from V and 8 bases from J, with 19 bases between. CDR1 and CDR2 (germline): KGHSH, LQKENI. The CDR3 coding sequence is TGTGCCAGCTCGCCTCGGTCCGGTTATGGGGAAAAACTGTTTTTT. It translates to CASSPRSGYGEKLFF.

The gene calls are TRBV27 and TRBJ2-3; the D call may be TRBD1 or TRBD2 (6 bases each). With 2 bases removed from V and 0 bases from J, the gap between germline ends came to 9 bases. The CDR3 is 15 residues long. Germline lookup yields CDR1 MNHEY and CDR2 SMNVEV (reference sequence). The CDR3, as DNA: TGTGCCAGCAGTTTAACAGGGACTAGCACAGATACGCAGTATTTT. Protein: CASSLTGTSTDTQYF.

The chain employs TRBV28 and TRBJ1-4; D is uncertain. Germline-derived CDR1 and CDR2 are MDHEN and SYDVKM. The V end was cut by 3 bases, the J end by 7 bases, with 6 bases between. The CDR3 length is 12 residues. CDR3 residues: CASSLRAEKLFF. The CDR3 DNA reads TGTGCCAGCAGTTTGAGGGCTGAAAAACTGTTTTTT.

The rearrangement joins TRBV19 to TRBJ1-1; D ambiguous. The CDR3 has 12 residues. CDR1 and CDR2 from the germline V gene are LNHDA and SQIVND (reference sequence). V was shortened by 7 bases and J by 0 bases, with 6 bases between the two germline ends. CDR3 bases: TGTGCCAGTACCTCTATGAACACTGAAGCTTTCTTT. Amino acids: CASTSMNTEAFF. Combining the CDR3 with reference TRBV19 and TRBJ1-1 gives the whole variable domain DGGITQSPKYLFRKEGQNVTLSCEQNLNHDAMYWYRQDPGQGLRLIYYSQIVNDFQKGDIAEGYSVSREKKESFPLTVTSAQKNPTAFYLCASTSMNTEAFFGQGTRLTVV.

The gene calls are TRBV7-9 and TRBJ1-1; D is perhaps TRBD1 (5 bases). The germline V gene encodes CDR1 SEHNR and CDR2 FQNEAQ (reference sequence). V was shortened by 8 bases and J by 1 base, with 8 bases between the two germline ends. The CDR3 totals 12 residues. CDR3 coding DNA: TGTGCCAGCGGCGGGGCGAACACTGAAGCTTTCTTT. Its translation is CASGGANTEAFF.

This chain links TRBV6-5 with TRBJ2-3; no reliable D call. The CDR3 is 11 residues long. The V end was cut by 9 bases, the J end by 4 bases, with 8 bases between. Per the germline V gene, CDR1 is MNHEY and CDR2 is SVGAGI. CDR3 in DNA: TGTGCCAGTGAAGGGCCAGATACGCAGTATTTT. The encoded protein is CASEGPDTQYF.

The chain uses TRBV3-1 (or the pseudogene TRBV3-2) and TRBJ1-3; weak D call: TRBD1 (6 bases). Trimming left V 6 bases short and J 7 bases short, with 16 bases between. This CDR3 region has 14 residues. CDR1 is LGHDT and CDR2 is YNNKEL in the germline V gene (reference sequence). The CDR3: CASRPTGTINTIYF. CDR3 bases: TGTGCCAGCAGACCTACCGGGACAATCAACACCATATATTTT.